Sequencing of this T cell receptor beta chain was carried out in a study of T cell repertoires in ileal Crohn's disease. General study points: Clonal expansions were more frequent in active smokers than non-smokers at surgery.

Only in-frame clones appear in the TCRdb table, and some are missing; sequencing was by immunoSEQ multiplex PCR. This sample has 15,000 or so clones, with 70% to 90% found just once. This clone showed up just once. What it binds is unknown. The source material was ileal tissue. The source is an adult with Crohn's disease.

CDR3 in DNA: TGTGCCAGCAGCCAAGAAAAGGGGTCATTTGAAAAACTGTTTTTT. Translated: CASSQEKGSFEKLFF. The chain combines TRBV4-2 with TRBJ1-4; D perhaps matches TRBD1 (5 bases). V gave up 0 bases and J gave up 7 bases, with 12 bases separating them. The CDR3 runs to 15 residues. CDR1 is LGHNA and CDR2 is YNFKEQ in the germline V gene.